One sample yielded the 20 T cell receptor beta chains listed below, sequenced in a study of identical twins. TCRdb itself ran the 5' RACE reads through MiXCR, one entry per CDR3 protein. This table holds some 440,000 distinct CDR3 sequences, roughly a quarter found once. In addition, the sample was reused for a study of T cells expressing NK-cell markers.

The sample was CD4+ T cells sorted from blood. These TCRs come from a woman between 18 and 30 years old in good health.

This clonotype has a handful of counts. V gene TRBV10-3 combines with J gene TRBJ2-1; 10 nucleotides align to TRBD2. In germline, CDR1 is ENHRY, CDR2 SYGVKD. This CDR3 is 15 amino acids long. The V gene end was trimmed by 10 bases and the J gene end by 0 bases; junction bases not matched to a gene: 6. In DNA, the CDR3 is TGTGCCACGCAACTAGCGGGGAGCTCCTACAATGAGCAGTTCTTC. Protein: CATQLAGSSYNEQFF.

CDR3 in DNA: TGTGCCAGCAGCCCTGTCGTGCATTCCTACGAGCAGTACTTC. Its translation: CASSPVVHSYEQYF. This chain joins TRBV11-2 and TRBJ2-7; no clear D. V was clipped by 5 bases and J by 1 base, with 12 bases between them. The CDR3 runs 14 residues. The germline V gene encodes CDR1 SGHAT and CDR2 FQNNGV.

The V and J genes are TRBV5-4 and TRBJ2-5; 7 positions match TRBD1. The CDR3 has 14 residues. CDR1 and CDR2 from the germline V gene are SGHNT and YYREEE (reference sequence). After removal of 4 bases from V and 2 bases from J, the junction contained 5 bases not matched to a gene. CDR3 residues: CASSKPGQQETQYF. DNA for the CDR3: TGTGCCAGCAGCAAACCGGGACAGCAAGAGACCCAGTACTTC.

This rearrangement joins TRBV12-3 or TRBV12-4 to TRBJ2-3; 12 nucleotides align to TRBD2. V was pared by 6 bases and J by 4 bases, with 2 bases of the junction left unmatched. The CDR3 loop spans 14 amino acids. The CDR3 loop is CASRRTSGADTQYF. In DNA, the CDR3 is TGTGCCAGCAGACGGACTAGCGGGGCAGATACGCAGTATTTT.

This clonotype was detected only a few times. The chain joins TRBV10-3 to TRBJ1-4; tentatively, D is TRBD1 (5 bases). The CDR3 length is 12 residues. Trimming removed 4 bases at V and 6 bases at J, with 6 bases between. Germline lookup yields CDR1 ENHRY and CDR2 SYGVKD. For the CDR3, the DNA is TGTGCCATCAGTGCCAGGGATGAAAAACTGTTTTTT. It is translated as CAISARDEKLFF.

The table lists this clonotype with a few counts. The chain uses TRBV11-2 and TRBJ1-1, with D possibly matching TRBD1 (6 bases). Looked up from germline, CDR1 is SGHAT and CDR2 is FQNNGV. The CDR3 length is 15 residues. Trimming left V 5 bases short and J 1 base short, with 14 bases between. CDR3 residues: CASSTRTVANTEAFF. CDR3 coding DNA: TGTGCCAGCAGCACCCGGACAGTGGCGAACACTGAAGCTTTCTTT.

The V gene is TRBV5-1, the J gene TRBJ2-5; 7 bases align to TRBD2. After removal of 2 bases from V and 5 bases from J, the junction contained 6 bases not matched to a gene. Germline V gene sequence: CDR1 SGHRS, CDR2 YFSETQ. This CDR3 region has 14 residues. The CDR3 DNA reads TGCGCCAGCAGCTTTACCGGGACTAAGGAGACCCAGTACTTC. Its translation is CASSFTGTKETQYF.

At least ten counts were recorded for this clonotype. This chain joins TRBV11-2 and TRBJ1-5; D remains ambiguous. Germline assignment: CDR1 SGHAT and CDR2 FQNNGV. V lost 4 bases to trimming and J lost 5 bases, with 9 bases between them. CDR3 length: 13 residues. CDR3 amino acids: CASSSQEDQPQHF. The CDR3 nucleotides read TGTGCCAGCAGCTCCCAGGAGGATCAGCCCCAGCATTTT.

DNA for the CDR3: TGCGCCAGCAGCTTGGTCCCCCCCCCAGAGCCAGATACGCAGTATTTT. This translates into CASSLVPPPEPDTQYF. The V gene is TRBV5-1, the J gene TRBJ2-3; no firm D call. The CDR3 is made up of 16 amino acids. Germline assignment: CDR1 SGHRS and CDR2 YFSETQ. The V end was cut by 0 bases, the J end by 4 bases, with 15 bases between. The full variable domain, its missing parts supplied by reference TRBV5-1 and TRBJ2-3, is KAGVTQTPRYLIKTRGQQVTLSCSPISGHRSVSWYQQTPGQGLQFLFEYFSETQRNKGNFPGRFSGRQFSNSRSEMNVSTLELGDSALYLCASSLVPPPEPDTQYFGPGTRLTVL.

The chain uses TRBV4-2 and TRBJ2-7, with a tentative D call TRBD1 (6 bases). Germline CDR1 is LGHNA and CDR2 is YNFKEQ. The CDR3 covers 15 residues. The V gene lost 1 base and the J gene lost 3 bases, with 13 bases spanning the gap. CDR3 bases: TGTGCCAGCAGCCAAGTGTATCAGGGGAACTACGAGCAGTACTTC. This encodes CASSQVYQGNYEQYF.

This clonotype came up a few times. V gene TRBV5-8 combines with J gene TRBJ2-3, with D perhaps given as TRBD1 or TRBD2 (6 bases each). The germline V and J ends were trimmed by 4 bases and 3 bases, with 15 bases remaining between them. Looked up from germline, CDR1 is SGHTS and CDR2 is YDEGEE. The CDR3 length is 15 residues. The CDR3 nucleotides read TGTGCCAGCAGCGTCGGGGGCCTAGCAACAGATACGCAGTATTTT. Its protein product is CASSVGGLATDTQYF.

J is TRBJ1-1 and V is TRBV12-3 or TRBV12-4; D ambiguous. CDR3 length: 13 amino acids. The V end was cut by 8 bases, the J end by 5 bases, with 15 bases between. CDR3 in amino acids: CASSTTRGTEAFF. DNA of the CDR3: TGTGCCAGCTCGACCACCCGGGGAACTGAAGCTTTCTTT.

This clonotype was counted a few times. The chain employs TRBV7-2 and TRBJ2-7; tentatively, D is TRBD2 (6 bases). Trimming stripped 3 bases from V and 3 bases from J, with 9 bases between. Germline lookup yields CDR1 SGHTA and CDR2 FQGNSA. CDR3 length equals 13 residues. CDR3 sequence: CASSFRRDYEQYF. The CDR3 coding sequence is TGTGCCAGCAGCTTTAGGCGGGACTACGAGCAGTACTTC.

This clonotype was seen a few times. The chain uses TRBV20-1 and TRBJ1-5; D not resolved. Trimming took off 3 bases at V and 3 bases at J, with 9 bases between the two ends. The CDR3 runs 13 residues. Germline CDR1 is DFQATT and CDR2 is SNEGSKA (reference sequence). CDR3 loop: CSASGGLNQPQHF. CDR3 bases: TGCAGTGCTAGCGGTGGACTCAATCAGCCCCAGCATTTT.

This clonotype was found many times. V and J are TRBV11-2 and TRBJ2-2; D call uncertain. Germline V gives CDR1 SGHAT, CDR2 FQNNGV. This CDR3 has 13 amino acids. V was trimmed by 1 base and J by 6 bases, leaving 6 bases between them. The CDR3 region is CASSLVSSGELFF. The CDR3 nucleotides are TGTGCCAGCAGCTTAGTTTCTTCCGGGGAGCTGTTTTTT.

The chain couples TRBV12-3 or TRBV12-4 to TRBJ1-6; 7 bases match TRBD1. With 5 bases clipped from V and 10 bases from J, the junction kept 11 bases outside the gene matches. The CDR3 is made up of 15 amino acids. As DNA, the CDR3 is TGTGCCAGCAGTACAATGACAGGGATAAGCTCACCCCTCCACTTT. Translated, it gives CASSTMTGISSPLHF.

Only a few counts were recorded for this clonotype. The V and J genes are TRBV7-9 and TRBJ2-2; D not resolved. The CDR3 spans 11 residues. The V gene lost 8 bases and the J gene lost 8 bases, with 9 bases spanning the gap. Germline assignment: CDR1 SEHNR and CDR2 FQNEAQ (reference sequence). This chain's CDR3 is CASAQTGELFF. DNA for the CDR3: TGTGCCAGCGCCCAAACAGGGGAGCTGTTTTTT.

V gene TRBV11-1 combines with J gene TRBJ2-5, with TRBD1 matching 7 bases. J gave up 4 bases and V 2 bases, and 16 bases lay outside the gene matches. The CDR3 runs to 18 residues. Germline V CDR1 and CDR2: SGHAT, FQDESV (reference sequence). CDR3 amino acids: CASSLSFGRGILVETQYF. CDR3 coding DNA: TGTGCCAGCAGCTTAAGTTTCGGCAGGGGGATATTAGTAGAGACCCAGTACTTC.

The chain combines TRBV12-3 or TRBV12-4 with TRBJ2-7, with D possibly matching TRBD2 (6 bases). Trimming took 1 base from V and 9 from J, leaving 10 bases between them. The CDR3 contains 12 residues. CDR3: CASSLGPTRQYF. CDR3 nucleotide sequence: TGTGCCAGCAGTTTAGGGCCGACTAGGCAGTACTTC.

This clonotype was detected a few times. The chain has TRBV6-1 and TRBJ2-7; 14 bases are shared with TRBD2. Germline V lookup: CDR1 MNHNS, CDR2 SASEGT. The CDR3 has 15 residues. Losses at the gene ends were 7 bases for V and 5 bases for J; bases not matched to a gene: 7. The CDR3 here is CASTGTSGRSHEQYF. DNA of the CDR3: TGTGCCAGCACTGGGACTAGCGGGAGATCACACGAGCAGTACTTC.